This T cell receptor (beta chain) was recorded in a study of OX40 agonist ivuxolimab in advanced cancers. Assay: immunoSEQ multiplex PCR; the TCRdb copy retains only in-frame clones and omits some. Of about 50,000 clones listed, 70% to 85% are singletons. This material consisted of CD4+ or CD8+ T cells sorted from blood, taken in a trial of the OX40 agonist ivuxolimab. The origin of this receptor is an adult with an advanced solid tumor such as melanoma, head and neck, liver or kidney cancer.

Here the CDR3 reads CASSPLLGGVYTGELFF. The CDR3 DNA sequence: TGTGCCAGCAGCCCGTTATTGGGGGGAGTCTACACCGGGGAGCTGTTTTTT. The rearrangement links TRBV5-5 to TRBJ2-2; D is perhaps TRBD2 (6 bases). Between the trimmed V and J ends, which lost 4 bases and 3 bases, there was a span of 19 bases. Germline V gene lookup returns CDR1 SGHKS and CDR2 YYEKEE (reference sequence). This CDR3 is built from 17 residues.